This TCR beta chain came from a study of beta chain features in type 1 diabetes. All of the isolated RNA was reverse transcribed, so expressed TCRB transcripts were sequenced. Method: immunoSEQ multiplex PCR; TCRdb's copy keeps in-frame clones and lacks some. The sample holds a few hundred thousand clones; around a quarter are singletons and the top ten take more than 3%. CDR3 length: 14 amino acids. V was trimmed by 1 base and J by 6 bases, leaving 10 bases between them. CDR1 SEHNR and CDR2 FQNEAQ come from the germline V gene (reference sequence). The study, taken as a whole, reports: Fewer junction insertions and more nucleotide deletions appeared in type 1 diabetes patients.

With regard to this clone: Its antigen is currently unknown.

The source of this sequence is a man aged 25-45 years in good health. Sequencing used central memory CD4+ T cells from blood. The J gene is TRBJ2-4, the V gene TRBV7-9; either TRBD1 or TRBD2 may fit D (5 bases each). The CDR3 here is CASSLGGDTNIQYF. CDR3 DNA sequence: TGTGCCAGCAGCTTAGGAGGGGATACAAACATTCAGTACTTC.